The 21 T cell receptor beta chains reported below all come from one sample, sequenced in a study of vaccination effects on CD4 cells after COVID-19. Profiling relied on immunoSEQ multiplex PCR, and the TCRdb table lists in-frame clones only, not all of them. The repertoire has about 53,000 clones, 60% to 85% of them found once; the top ten carry just over 3%. No antigen is known for these receptors. Having been cultured for ten to eleven days, the cells underwent CD4+ T cell isolation. Specimen: CD4+ T cells from PBMCs cultured without peptide, collected before COVID-19 vaccination. The receptor set was obtained from a human donor who received a COVID-19 vaccine.

This clone was picked up a small number of times. The chain recombines TRBV5-6 with TRBJ2-2, with unresolved D. Germline CDR1 reads SGHDT; CDR2 reads YYEEEE. V lost 2 bases, J lost 0 bases, and 5 bases lay in between. There are 14 residues in the CDR3. CDR3 bases: TGTGCCAGCAGCTTCCGGGCGAACACCGGGGAGCTGTTTTTT. Translated, it gives CASSFRANTGELFF.

The chain carries TRBV4-1 and TRBJ2-3; no firm D call. Germline values: CDR1 MGHRA, CDR2 YSYEKL. Trimming removed 1 base from V and 2 bases from J, with 4 bases in between. CDR3 length: 13 amino acids. The chain's CDR3 is CASSQVPTDTQYF. The CDR3 DNA reads as TGCGCCAGCAGCCAAGTCCCCACAGATACGCAGTATTTT.

The chain joins TRBV19 to TRBJ2-3; D not resolved. From germline, CDR1 is LNHDA and CDR2 SQIVND (reference sequence). Trimming stripped 4 bases from V and 0 bases from J, with 14 bases between. There are 16 residues in the CDR3. The chain's CDR3 is CASSTPLGRSTDTQYF. In DNA form, the CDR3 reads TGTGCCAGTAGTACCCCCCTCGGCAGGAGCACAGATACGCAGTATTTT.

The genes are TRBV6-1 and TRBJ2-6, with a weak D call TRBD2 (6 bases). V lost 6 bases and J lost 4, with 13 bases in between. CDR3 size: 15 residues. Looked up from germline, CDR1 is MNHNS and CDR2 is SASEGT. CDR3 sequence: CASRRDGAGANVLTF. The CDR3 nucleotides are TGTGCCAGCAGGCGGGACGGGGCAGGGGCCAACGTCCTGACTTTC.

The chain is built from TRBV5-1 and TRBJ1-1, with 9 bases matching TRBD1. Germline values: CDR1 SGHRS, CDR2 YFSETQ. This CDR3 comprises 15 residues. V lost 4 bases to trimming and J lost 2 bases; unmatched junction nucleotides: 6. The CDR3 region has the DNA TGCGCCAGCAGCGGAAGGACAGGGGTCAACACTGAAGCTTTCTTT. This gives the protein CASSGRTGVNTEAFF.

The chain recombines TRBV19 with TRBJ2-2, with D perhaps matching TRBD2 (6 bases). The CDR3 runs 15 residues. Trimming removed 8 bases from V and 4 bases from J, with 17 bases in between. The germline gives CDR1 LNHDA, CDR2 SQIVND (reference sequence). CDR3 nucleotides: TGTGCCAGTGGGGCGGGGCGCTCGGGCACCGGGGAGCTGTTTTTT. It translates to CASGAGRSGTGELFF.

The V gene is TRBV5-4, the J gene TRBJ1-2, with D maybe TRBD1 (5 bases). Germline-derived CDR1 and CDR2 are SGHNT and YYREEE (reference sequence). Trimming removed 0 bases at V and 8 bases at J, with 17 bases between. This CDR3 contains 15 residues. This CDR3 is CASSLVERGSGGYTF. The DNA for the CDR3 is TGTGCCAGCAGCTTGGTAGAAAGGGGATCGGGCGGCTACACCTTC.

The chain links TRBV7-2 to TRBJ2-5, with 7 bases fitting TRBD1. This CDR3 comprises 15 residues. Germline V CDR1 and CDR2: SGHTA, FQGNSA. The ends lost 4 bases at V and 5 bases at J; junction bases unmatched: 10. CDR3 in amino acids: CASSYQAGGLETQYF. The CDR3, as DNA: TGTGCCAGCAGCTATCAGGCAGGGGGATTGGAGACCCAGTACTTC.

The chain has TRBV7-2 and TRBJ2-3; perhaps D is TRBD1 or TRBD2 (5 bases each). CDR1 and CDR2 from the germline V gene are SGHTA and FQGNSA. This CDR3 is built from 14 residues. Deletions cut 5 bases from V and 2 bases from J, with 11 bases between. The CDR3 DNA is TGTGCCAGCAGCCCCGGGACCTACACAGATACGCAGTATTTT. This encodes CASSPGTYTDTQYF. The full variable domain, rest sourced from reference TRBV7-2 and TRBJ2-3, is GAGVSQSPSNKVTEKGKDVELRCDPISGHTALYWYRQSLGQGLEFLIYFQGNSAPDKSGLPSDRFSAERTGGSVSTLTIQRTQQEDSAVYLCASSPGTYTDTQYFGPGTRLTVL.

The table lists this clone with a few counts. This chain joins TRBV28 and TRBJ1-2; D is unclear. Germline lookup yields CDR1 MDHEN and CDR2 SYDVKM. CDR3 length: 11 amino acids. V lost 5 bases, J lost 4 bases, and 5 bases lay in between. CDR3 sequence: CASSDRYGYTF. In DNA form, the CDR3 reads TGTGCCAGCAGTGATCGCTATGGCTACACCTTC.

V gene TRBV11-2 combines with J gene TRBJ2-3; 7 bases are a match to TRBD2. CDR1 SGHAT and CDR2 FQNNGV come from the germline V gene. The CDR3 has 16 residues. The junction had 8 bases not matched to a gene; V was cut back by 3 bases and J by 2 bases. CDR3 sequence reads: CASSFSGGAYTDTQYF. The CDR3 DNA is TGTGCCAGCAGCTTCTCGGGGGGAGCTTACACAGATACGCAGTATTTT.

This rearrangement joins TRBV19 to TRBJ2-2, with D maybe TRBD2 (7 bases). The ends were cut back, 0 bases at V and 2 bases at J, with 10 bases in the middle. Germline CDR1 is LNHDA and CDR2 is SQIVND (reference sequence). This CDR3 region has 16 residues. The CDR3 here is CASSIDRGANTGELFF. CDR3 bases: TGTGCCAGTAGTATAGACCGGGGGGCTAACACCGGGGAGCTGTTTTTT.

In its sample, this clone was seen a few times. This chain links TRBV13 with TRBJ2-3; D call uncertain. Trimming took 3 bases from V and 6 from J, leaving 10 bases between them. CDR1 and CDR2 (germline): PRHDT, FYEKMQ (reference sequence). CDR3 length: 13 residues. Written as DNA, the CDR3 is TGTGCCAGCAGCTTGGGAACACAGGATACGCAGTATTTT. Translating it yields CASSLGTQDTQYF.

The chain joins TRBV30 to TRBJ2-5; 9 bases line up with TRBD1. Germline V CDR1 and CDR2: GTSNPN, SVGIG (reference sequence). The CDR3 is made up of 13 amino acids. The ends lost 3 bases at V and 5 bases at J; junction bases unmatched: 4. The CDR3 DNA sequence: TGTGCCTGGAGCACAGGGGGCGCGGAGACCCAGTACTTC. Translation: CAWSTGGAETQYF. The full variable domain, with the rest looked up from reference TRBV30 and TRBJ2-5, is SQTIHQWPATLVQPVGSPLSLECTVEGTSNPNLYWYRQAAGRGLQLLFYSVGIGQISSEVPQNLSASRPQDRQFILSSKKLLLSDSGFYLCAWSTGGAETQYFGPGTRLLVL.

The chain combines TRBV27 with TRBJ2-3; the D call may be TRBD1 or TRBD2 (5 bases each). The CDR3 contains 16 residues. Trimming shortened V by 4 bases and J by 3 bases, and 17 bases separated the two germline ends. In germline, CDR1 is MNHEY, CDR2 SMNVEV (reference sequence). The CDR3 nucleotides read TGTGCCAGCAGTTCGTTCAGGGAAGAGGGAACAGATACGCAGTATTTT. Protein product: CASSSFREEGTDTQYF.

The chain uses TRBV25-1 and TRBJ1-2; TRBD1 might be the D (5 bases). V lost 3 bases and J 9 bases, leaving 14 bases between the germline ends. The CDR3 extends over 13 amino acids. The germline V gene has CDR1 MGHDK and CDR2 SYGVNS. The CDR3 DNA follows: TGTGCCAGCAGTGAGGAGGGGCCTAGGAGCTACACCTTC. Encoded protein: CASSEEGPRSYTF.

The chain combines TRBV6-1 with TRBJ2-5; no clear D gene. The CDR3 has 14 residues. Trimming removed 0 bases from V and 3 bases from J, with 8 bases in between. The germline CDR1 and CDR2 sequences are MNHNS and SASEGT. The CDR3 DNA sequence: TGTGCCAGCAGTGAAGCGGCCAGAAAAGAGACCCAGTACTTC. This gives the protein CASSEAARKETQYF.

The J gene is TRBJ2-5, the V gene TRBV5-5; 10 positions match TRBD1. Losses at the gene ends were 4 bases for V and 7 bases for J; bases not matched to a gene: 10. Germline loops: CDR1 SGHKS, CDR2 YYEKEE (reference sequence). This CDR3 region has 15 residues. Here the CDR3 DNA reads TGTGCCAGCAGCCTTCGGACAGGGGGGATGTGGACCCAGTACTTC. It yields the protein CASSLRTGGMWTQYF.

The V gene is TRBV19, the J gene TRBJ1-1; a possible D gene is TRBD1 (6 bases). CDR1 and CDR2 (germline): LNHDA, SQIVND (reference sequence). This CDR3 is 16 amino acids long. V was clipped by 4 bases and J by 0 bases, with 15 bases between them. The CDR3 bases are TGTGCCAGTAGTAAAGGGGGTCCGGTATTGAACACTGAAGCTTTCTTT. Translated: CASSKGGPVLNTEAFF.

The chain carries TRBV6-6 and TRBJ2-1; tentatively, D is TRBD1 or TRBD2 (5 bases each). Germline V gene sequence: CDR1 MNHNY, CDR2 SVGAGI (reference sequence). The CDR3 spans 13 residues. V lost 5 bases, J lost 5 bases, and 10 bases lay in between. CDR3 protein: CASSRRGDNEQFF. The CDR3 DNA reads TGTGCCAGCAGTCGAAGAGGGGACAATGAGCAGTTCTTC.

The chain uses TRBV2 and TRBJ2-3; a possible D gene is TRBD2 (5 bases). Germline assignment: CDR1 SNHLY and CDR2 FYNNEI. Trimming cost V 2 bases and J 6 bases, with 15 bases left between them. The CDR3 is 15 residues long. CDR3 in DNA: TGTGCCAGCAGTGAAAAAGGACTGTTAGGGGATACGCAGTATTTT. It specifies CASSEKGLLGDTQYF.